Shown below are 10 T cell receptor beta chains from a single sample sequenced in a study of response to subunit inactivated influenza vaccine. TCRdb independently ran MiXCR on the RT-PCR reads; one entry per CDR3 protein. The table has hundreds of thousands of distinct CDR3 sequences, about 11% seen once. This sample also appeared in a second study, on T cells expressing NK-cell markers. That study reports: The authors made TCR beta cDNA libraries by 5'RACE template switching. This switching added a universal primer site and UMIs.

Sequenced here: PBMCs from blood, sampled on the day of vaccination. These receptors were taken from a man aged 50 or older who received an inactivated influenza vaccine.

The V gene is TRBV5-1, the J gene TRBJ2-1, with 9 bases matching TRBD2. Trimming at V came to 2 bases and at J to 5 bases, leaving 2 bases not matched to a gene. The V gene's germline CDR1 is SGHRS and CDR2 YFSETQ. The CDR3 is 14 amino acids. Written as DNA, the CDR3 is TGCGCCAGCAGCTTAAGCGGGAGGAACAATGAGCAGTTCTTC. Residues: CASSLSGRNNEQFF. Complete variable domain (other parts from reference TRBV5-1 and TRBJ2-1): KAGVTQTPRYLIKTRGQQVTLSCSPISGHRSVSWYQQTPGQGLQFLFEYFSETQRNKGNFPGRFSGRQFSNSRSEMNVSTLELGDSALYLCASSLSGRNNEQFFGPGTRLTVL.

This clonotype showed up many times. A much larger clone sits a single nucleotide away, making a read error possible. CDR3 protein: CASSLVAGTTDTQYF. The DNA for the CDR3 is TGTGCCAGCAGCTTAGTAGCGGGGACCACAGATACGCAGTATTTT. The J gene is TRBJ2-3, the V gene TRBV11-2, with 8 bases aligning to TRBD2. Looked up from germline, CDR1 is SGHAT and CDR2 is FQNNGV. The CDR3 totals 15 residues. V was clipped by 1 base and J by 2 bases; unmatched bases: 2.

This clonotype has more than one count but fewer than ten. The chain employs TRBV3-1 and TRBJ2-1, with TRBD2 matching over 7 bases. This CDR3 is built from 16 residues. CDR1 is LGHDT, CDR2 YNNKEL, per germline (reference sequence). The V and J ends lost 1 base and 4 bases, in that order; junction bases with no gene match: 7. The DNA for the CDR3 is TGTGCCAGCAGCCAAGTACCTAGCGGAGGATACAATGAGCAGTTCTTC. Its protein is CASSQVPSGGYNEQFF.

J is TRBJ2-7 and V is TRBV6-5, with D perhaps matching TRBD1 (5 bases). The germline V gene encodes CDR1 MNHEY and CDR2 SVGAGI. V shed 0 bases and J shed 3 bases, with 6 bases lying between them. The CDR3 spans 13 residues. The CDR3 sequence: CASSYSRGYEQYF. The CDR3 DNA follows: TGTGCCAGCAGTTACTCTAGGGGCTACGAGCAGTACTTC.

The chain joins TRBV28 to TRBJ2-1; D possibly uses TRBD1 or TRBD2 (5 bases each). The CDR3 contains 12 residues. V lost 3 bases, J lost 10 bases, and 10 bases lay in between. Germline V gene sequence: CDR1 MDHEN, CDR2 SYDVKM. The CDR3 region is CASSLGVQEQFF. CDR3 nucleotides: TGTGCCAGCAGTTTGGGGGTCCAGGAGCAGTTCTTC.

This clonotype was picked up one time. One end of the junction varies from germline; a read error may be responsible. The chain carries TRBV5-1 and TRBJ1-1; TRBD1 matches 7 bases. From germline, CDR1 is SGHRS and CDR2 YFSETQ. This CDR3 comprises 14 residues. CDR3 loop: CARSLGQVRTEAFF. The CDR3 bases are TGCGCCAGAAGCTTAGGACAGGTGCGAACTGAAGCTTTCTTT.

This clonotype showed up just a few times. The chain uses TRBV20-1 and TRBJ2-3; 8 bases align to TRBD2. Losses at the gene ends were 1 base for V and 5 bases for J; bases not matched to a gene: 8. This CDR3 is built from 15 residues. Germline assignment: CDR1 DFQATT and CDR2 SNEGSKA (reference sequence). CDR3 amino acids: CSARVSAGGLDTQYF. The DNA of the CDR3 is TGCAGTGCTAGAGTGTCTGCGGGGGGTTTAGATACGCAGTATTTT.

The J gene is TRBJ2-7, the V gene TRBV5-1; 11 bases are a match to TRBD1. Germline CDR1 and CDR2: SGHRS and YFSETQ. The CDR3 covers 15 residues. The V gene end was trimmed by 4 bases and the J gene end by 4 bases; junction bases not matched to a gene: 7. The CDR3 loop is CASSRGTGGIYEQYF. As DNA, the CDR3 is TGCGCCAGCAGCCGGGGGACAGGGGGTATATACGAGCAGTACTTC.

This clonotype has ten or more counts. V is TRBV7-9 and J is TRBJ2-1; a weak D match, TRBD1 (5 bases). Germline CDR1 and CDR2: SEHNR and FQNEAQ (reference sequence). This CDR3 is built from 13 residues. V was shortened by 4 bases and J by 13 bases, with 17 bases between the two germline ends. Written as DNA, the CDR3 is TGTGCCAGCAGCTCTCGGACAAACCCGAGCCAGTTCTTC. This codes for CASSSRTNPSQFF. Drawing the rest from reference TRBV7-9 and TRBJ2-1, the complete variable domain is DTGVSQNPRHKITKRGQNVTFRCDPISEHNRLYWYRQTLGQGPEFLTYFQNEAQLEKSRLLSDRFSAERPKGSFSTLEIQRTEQGDSAMYLCASSSRTNPSQFFGPGTRLTVL.

In this sample, this clonotype turned up a few times. This chain joins TRBV7-8 and TRBJ2-1, with D uncertain. Germline assignment: CDR1 SGHVS and CDR2 FQNEAQ. The CDR3 extends over 14 amino acids. Trimming took 1 base from V and 11 from J, leaving 15 bases between them. For the CDR3, the DNA is TGTGCCAGCAGCTTAGTACCCCAGTCCATCCAGCAGTTCTTC. Its translation is CASSLVPQSIQQFF.